Presented here are 19 T cell receptor beta chains from one specimen sequenced in a study of cytomegalovirus exposure and HLA in healthy donors. In the PCR, 60 Vbeta and 13 Jbeta primers were used. Repertoires were generated with immunoSEQ multiplex PCR, while TCRdb's copy carries only in-frame clones and drops some. The top ten hold less than 2% of the sample, which has 120,000 to 150,000 clones, over 75% seen once. The sample comprised PBMCs. These receptors came from a man aged 40-49 years in good health and CMV-seronegative.

The chain links TRBV5-6 to TRBJ1-2; unclear D gene. CDR1 and CDR2 (germline): SGHDT, YYEEEE. V was clipped by 4 bases and J by 0 bases, with 13 bases between them. The CDR3 has 15 amino acids. The DNA of the CDR3 is TGTGCCAGCAGCACCTTGGAGGCCTCTAACTATGGCTACACCTTC. This codes for CASSTLEASNYGYTF.

The rearrangement links TRBV18 to TRBJ1-2, with 9 bases matching TRBD1. Germline CDR1 KGHSH, CDR2 LQKENI. J gave up 6 bases and V 3 bases, and 8 bases lay outside the gene matches. This CDR3 contains 15 residues. The CDR3 reads CASSPRDRVMDGYTF. The CDR3 bases are TGTGCCAGCTCACCTCGGGACAGGGTGATGGATGGCTACACCTTC. The variable domain in full, with the rest retrieved from reference TRBV18 and TRBJ1-2, is NAGVMQNPRHLVRRRGQEARLRCSPMKGHSHVYWYRQLPEEGLKFMVYLQKENIIDESGMPKERFSAEFPKEGPSILRIQQVVRGDSAAYFCASSPRDRVMDGYTFGSGTRLTVV.

The V and J genes are TRBV10-3 and TRBJ2-7; 14 nucleotides match TRBD2. V trimming: 3 bases; J trimming: 2 bases; junction bases outside the gene matches: 6. The CDR3 loop spans 17 amino acids. Germline CDR1 ENHRY, CDR2 SYGVKD. CDR3 DNA sequence: TGTGCCATCAGTGACCGGACTAGCGGGGGGACGACCTACGAGCAGTACTTC. This gives the protein CAISDRTSGGTTYEQYF.

The rearrangement joins TRBV6-5 to TRBJ2-2, with D perhaps matching TRBD1 (6 bases). The V gene's germline CDR1 is MNHEY and CDR2 SVGAGI. The CDR3 consists of 14 residues. V lost 4 bases, J lost 5 bases, and 11 bases lay in between. Here the CDR3 DNA reads TGTGCCAGCAGTTGGTACAGGGAAACCGGGGAGCTGTTTTTT. Protein sequence: CASSWYRETGELFF.

This chain uses TRBV4-3 with TRBJ2-6; 7 bases match TRBD1. From germline, CDR1 is LGHNA and CDR2 YSLEER. CDR3 length: 16 residues. Trimming removed 3 bases from V and 1 base from J; junction bases left unmatched: 3. The CDR3 DNA follows: TGCGCCAGCAGCCAGGAGACAGGGTCTGGGGCCAACGTCCTGACTTTC. Its protein product is CASSQETGSGANVLTF.

The chain has TRBV11-2 and TRBJ2-7; D gene unclear. The germline V gene has CDR1 SGHAT and CDR2 FQNNGV. Trimming shortened V by 2 bases and J by 5 bases, and 10 bases separated the two germline ends. The CDR3 runs 13 residues. This CDR3 is CASSLSYSNEQYF. In DNA form, the CDR3 reads TGTGCCAGCAGCTTATCCTACTCGAACGAGCAGTACTTC.

This clone turned up a few times. V is TRBV29-1 and J is TRBJ1-1; 7 bases match TRBD1. In germline, CDR1 is SQVTM, CDR2 ANQGSEA. Trimming at V came to 6 bases and at J to 1 base, leaving 5 bases not matched to a gene. This CDR3 has 13 amino acids. CDR3 protein: CSVLRTGNTEAFF. The CDR3 DNA reads as TGCAGCGTCTTGAGGACAGGGAACACTGAAGCTTTCTTT.

The chain has TRBV30 and TRBJ1-2, with D perhaps matching TRBD1 (6 bases). CDR1 and CDR2 from the germline V gene are GTSNPN and SVGIG (reference sequence). Trimming cost V 2 bases and J 6 bases, with 19 bases left between them. This CDR3 region has 15 residues. CDR3 sequence reads: CAWSYPRGGANGYTF. CDR3 bases: TGTGCCTGGAGTTATCCCCGCGGGGGGGCTAATGGCTACACCTTC.

The chain carries TRBV4-2 and TRBJ2-7, with 7 bases matching TRBD2. The V gene end was trimmed by 4 bases and the J gene end by 2 bases; junction bases not matched to a gene: 2. Germline V gene lookup returns CDR1 LGHNA and CDR2 YNFKEQ. The length of the CDR3 is 13 residues. The CDR3 region is CASSPGGTYEQYF. The CDR3 bases are TGTGCCAGCAGCCCGGGGGGAACCTACGAGCAGTACTTC.

This sequence joins TRBV30 and TRBJ2-2; a weak D match, TRBD2 (5 bases). Germline V gene data show CDR1 as GTSNPN and CDR2 as SVGIG (reference sequence). The CDR3 is made up of 13 amino acids. V was trimmed by 3 bases and J by 7 bases, leaving 12 bases between them. CDR3 in amino acids: CAWSGGRGGELFF. As DNA, the CDR3 is TGTGCCTGGAGCGGAGGTCGGGGCGGGGAGCTGTTTTTT.

This clone was detected only once. The chain couples TRBV6-5 to TRBJ1-2; maybe TRBD1 (5 bases). V lost 7 bases and J 2 bases, leaving 17 bases between the germline ends. Germline assignment: CDR1 MNHEY and CDR2 SVGAGI. The CDR3 contains 15 residues. CDR3 residues: CASTKDIGANYGYTF. The DNA of the CDR3 is TGTGCCAGCACCAAGGACATAGGGGCCAACTATGGCTACACCTTC.

The chain links TRBV7-9 to TRBJ2-2, with 8 bases matching TRBD1. CDR3 length equals 18 residues. Unmatched junction bases numbered 9, after V lost 1 base and J lost 2 bases. The germline V gene encodes CDR1 SEHNR and CDR2 FQNEAQ (reference sequence). The CDR3 nucleotides read TGTGCCAGCAGCTTAGTTCCCCCTGGACAGGGCAACACCGGGGAGCTGTTTTTT. As protein: CASSLVPPGQGNTGELFF.

Here the CDR3 DNA reads TGTGCCAGCAGCCCGCCAGTGTACCAAGAGACCCAGTACTTC. Translated, it gives CASSPPVYQETQYF. The J gene is TRBJ2-5, the V gene TRBV11-2; D remains unclear. The CDR3 totals 14 residues. Between the trimmed V and J ends, which lost 5 bases and 0 bases, there was a span of 10 bases. The germline CDR1 and CDR2 sequences are SGHAT and FQNNGV.

V gene TRBV2 combines with J gene TRBJ2-7; TRBD2 matches 8 bases. The V gene's germline CDR1 is SNHLY and CDR2 FYNNEI. Unmatched junction bases numbered 0, after V lost 5 bases and J lost 0 bases. CDR3 length equals 13 residues. CDR3 protein: CASSLAGSYEQYF. The CDR3 DNA sequence: TGTGCCAGCAGTCTAGCGGGCTCCTACGAGCAGTACTTC.

The V gene is TRBV11-2, the J gene TRBJ2-3, with TRBD2 as a possible D gene (5 bases). The CDR3 runs to 12 residues. Germline V gene sequence: CDR1 SGHAT, CDR2 FQNNGV. V dropped 9 bases and J dropped 5 bases, with 12 bases sitting between them. This CDR3 reads CASSAPLDTQYF. The CDR3 DNA reads as TGTGCCAGTAGCGCGCCCTTAGATACGCAGTATTTT.

V is TRBV4-3 and J is TRBJ1-2; the match to TRBD1 covers 7 bases. The CDR3 is 14 residues long. V shed 8 bases and J 4 bases; nucleotides not matched to a gene: 10. The germline V gene encodes CDR1 LGHNA and CDR2 YSLEER. In nucleotides, the CDR3 is TGCGCCAGCGGCCGCCTGGCAGGGGGCTATGGCTACACCTTC. Translated, it gives CASGRLAGGYGYTF.

A word on this clone: One junction end does not reproduce the germline sequence, and a read error may be involved. The chain couples TRBV27 to TRBJ2-6; D is possibly TRBD1 (6 bases). The CDR3 totals 18 residues. Germline V gene sequence: CDR1 MNHEY, CDR2 SMNVEV (reference sequence). In DNA, the CDR3 is TGTGCCAGCAGTTTCAAGACAGGTCGTAGCTCTGGGGCCAACGGCCTGACTTTC. It is translated as CASSFKTGRSSGANGLTF.

This clone appeared a few times. CDR3 nucleotides: TGTGCCAGTAGTATTTTTAGCGGGAGGGGTGAGCAGTTCTTC. It codes for CASSIFSGRGEQFF. The chain is built from TRBV19 and TRBJ2-1; 11 bases agree with TRBD2. V gave up 3 bases and J gave up 9 bases; unmatched junction bases: 4. This CDR3 spans 14 amino acids. Germline V lookup: CDR1 LNHDA, CDR2 SQIVND (reference sequence).

V and J are TRBV6-5 and TRBJ1-6; possibly TRBD1 for D (5 bases). The CDR3 is made up of 13 amino acids. Germline loops: CDR1 MNHEY, CDR2 SVGAGI. V lost 2 bases and J lost 9, with 8 bases in between. Here the CDR3 reads CASSYGAISPLHF. DNA of the CDR3: TGTGCCAGCAGTTACGGGGCAATTTCACCCCTCCACTTT.